The clone carrying this T cell receptor beta chain came up many times. The data stem from a study of tumor-infiltrating lymphocytes in primary liver carcinoma. As for the study in general: The study obtained roughly 3.5 to 7.13 million productive TCRbeta reads per sample, similar across tissue types.

Making TCR beta cDNA involved 400 to 600 ng total RNA and a constant-region primer. TCR beta libraries came from three nested multiplex PCR rounds using slightly modified ARM-PCR. The first two PCR rounds used TRBV1-TRBV30 primers with a Cbeta primer, roughly 10 cycles each. TCRdb re-derived calls from the multiplex PCR reads in MiXCR, one entry per CDR3 protein. The table has 95,000 to 100,000 distinct CDR3 sequences, approximately 70% seen once. Unsorted bulk tissue (about 18-30 mg) underwent RNA and DNA co-extraction. Germline V gene sequence: CDR1 KGHSH, CDR2 LQKENI. The CDR3 runs to 14 residues. V shed 6 bases and J shed 0 bases, with 8 bases lying between them.

The sample taken for sequencing was liver tumor tissue from sampling region 2. As for subset: tumor region T2, inferior pole. The TCR sequence derives from a woman in her sixties or seventies with primary liver carcinoma and hepatitis B virus infection. The V gene is TRBV18, the J gene TRBJ2-2; D remains unclear. The chain's CDR3 is CASSQETNTGELFF. The CDR3 nucleotides read TGTGCCAGCTCGCAGGAAACGAACACCGGGGAGCTGTTTTTT.